This TCR beta chain derives from a study of CD8 T cells in Susac syndrome. A quantity of roughly 0.5 to 1 ug RNA underwent reverse transcription using random hexamers. A single record per CDR3 protein comes from TCRdb applying MiXCR to the immunoSEQ multiplex PCR reads. The sample holds over 150,000 distinct CDR3 sequences, approximately 95% seen once. Germline lookup yields CDR1 SEHNR and CDR2 FQNEAQ (reference sequence). The CDR3 runs 13 residues. Between the trimmed V and J ends, which lost 5 bases and 5 bases, there was a span of 12 bases. High-throughput TCR beta sequencing covered peripheral CD8+ and CD4+ T cells. TEMRA cells were enriched by FACS, while CD8+ and CD4+ T cells were obtained through a negative isolation that was performed magnetically.

The clonotype was recovered from a human donor with multiple sclerosis. Sequenced input: CD4+ T cells from PBMCs. The chain joins TRBV7-9 to TRBJ2-5, with D possibly matching TRBD1 (5 bases). The CDR3 reads CASSPGIRETQYF. The CDR3 nucleotides are TGTGCCAGCAGCCCAGGGATACGGGAGACCCAGTACTTC.